This TCR beta chain was captured in a study of PD-1 blockade in classical Hodgkin lymphoma. The table came from immunoSEQ multiplex PCR; TCRdb's copy has only in-frame clones and leaves some out. The sample has some 23,000 clones; more than 60% are singletons. Whole-study findings and limits: Initiation of nivolumab under 1 year after ASCT led to exclusion of patients. Baseline diversity in complete responders resembled that of newly diagnosed patients.

Every patient was affected by relapse after autologous stem cell transplantation, while exposure to brentuximab vedotin was not uniform. The CDR3 is made up of 14 amino acids. CDR1 and CDR2 (germline): SGHRS, YFSETQ. V shed 1 base, J shed 8 bases, and the junction held 8 bases outside the gene matches. As for this clone: Its antigen is unidentified.

The receptor's source is a human donor with classical Hodgkin lymphoma. This specimen consisted of peripheral blood mononuclear cells (PBMCs), obtained before the second cycle of nivolumab. The gene calls are TRBV5-1 and TRBJ1-2; 7 bases match TRBD1. The CDR3 DNA sequence: TGCGCCAGCAGCTTGCCTGGACAGGAGGAGGGCTACACCTTC. Translating gives CASSLPGQEEGYTF. Full variable domain (rest looked up from reference TRBV5-1 and TRBJ1-2): KAGVTQTPRYLIKTRGQQVTLSCSPISGHRSVSWYQQTPGQGLQFLFEYFSETQRNKGNFPGRFSGRQFSNSRSEMNVSTLELGDSALYLCASSLPGQEEGYTFGSGTRLTVV.